The present T cell receptor (beta chain) was sequenced within a study of T cells in Graves' hyperthyroidism and ophthalmopathy (dated by TCRdb to the late 2010s). In the study overall: Peripheral blood samples were taken at the time of initial diagnosis, prior to any treatment. An independent validation cohort of under 20 hyperthyroidism patients and roughly 16 patients who later progressed to ophthalmopathy tested prospective prediction of ophthalmopathy. According to the paper, TCR Vbeta CDR3 sequencing was carried out on approximately 140 peripheral blood samples, which came from more than 40 ophthalmopathy, approximately 72 hyperthyroidism and roughly 17 progressor patients. To identify distinguishing TCR V-J signatures, a discovery cohort of around 100 patients was used, comprising 43 with Graves' ophthalmopathy and approximately 58 with stable Graves' hyperthyroidism. Following sampling, methimazole starting at 30 mg daily was given to hyperthyroidism patients, and high-dose intravenous methylprednisolone was given to ophthalmopathy patients. In over five Graves' hyperthyroidism patients, the study also compared T-cell repertoires from thyroid tissue with T-cell repertoires from blood. The 100 discovery patients were randomly split 7:3 into training and test sets. Broader findings and caveats from the paper: Most expanded thyroid clonotypes (frequency above 0.001) were also found in blood, which suggests that blood repertoires may mirror thyroid immune responses. In validation, the model predicted progression to ophthalmopathy a median of roughly six months before onset, with about 64% sensitivity and about 72% specificity. In cross-validation, a model built on a 13 V-J signature told ophthalmopathy apart from stable hyperthyroidism with just under 90% sensitivity and 81% to 82% specificity, and in testing the same model reached 80%/75%. Sample size was not statistically predetermined, and blinding of investigators to group allocation was not performed.

Amplification of TCR beta CDR3 regions was carried out from RNA transcripts. The TCR CDR3 was subjected to a first round of RT-PCR using the HTBI primer set and the Qiagen OneStep RT-PCR kit. A second multiplex PCR round built the libraries, followed by size selection and purification. Libraries were sequenced paired-end with 100 bp reads on an Illumina HiSeq2000. In the source study's methods: Raw data were processed with SOAPnuke, discarding reads with adapters, uncalled bases, mean Phred below 15, or no exact constant-primer or identifier match. COPE v1.2.5 was used to merge high-quality paired reads, and clonotypes were defined as unique nucleotide sequences. MiTCR v1.1 was used to align the clonotypes against IMGT TRBV, TRBD and TRBJ reference segments. The analysis included only V-J combinations with a frequency above 0.0001, which together covered roughly 99% of the repertoires. A TCS score was defined as the ratio of F50 (clonal expansion) to E x V (chaos), with BLOSUM62-based TCRdist applied between CDR3 peptides within each V-J. Welch's t-statistics and random forest reduced 500 to 650 V-J features to 13, which were used in a naive Bayes classifier (R e1071). TCRdb reprocessing: public reads trimmed at Q25 with fastp, clones called with MiXCR, in-frame beta chains kept. Every distinct CDR3 protein forms one entry, paired with its most common genes and DNA. It is TCRdb's table, rather than the study itself, that gives the V and J calls and clone size. The sample yields 360,000 or so distinct CDR3 sequences; under 20% were counted once. Clones ranked in the top ten supply around 4% of the sample.

V lost 6 bases and J lost 7 bases, and the count of bases not matched to a germline gene is 9. CDR1 and CDR2 were assigned from the germline V gene as SNHLY and FYNNEI. The CDR3 starts with the cysteine, ends with the phenylalanine, and has 14 residues. Just the 42-base CDR3 DNA is kept, in frame starting at base 1. There are many counts of this clonotype. Its specific antigen is unknown. Per-base qualities were not stored, and no clone one base away is much larger. Stable Graves' hyperthyroidism was defined as the absence of progression to ophthalmopathy over 18 months of follow-up. The hyperthyroidism patients were between 18 and 65 years old and newly diagnosed, with a disease duration of less than 2 months. Patients with uncontrolled infections, other autoimmune diseases, pregnancy or lactation were excluded. Diagnoses were established on the basis of clinical symptoms, serum thyroxine and TRAb, thyroid ultrasound, and orbital computed tomography. PBMCs were separated from roughly 10 ml of fresh peripheral blood using Ficoll-Paque density gradient centrifugation. Trizol reagent was used to extract total RNA, and RNA quality was then checked on an Agilent 2100 Bioanalyzer.

The V and J genes are TRBV2 and TRBJ2-7; the junction holds 10 bases that match TRBD1. The TCR comes from a woman aged 18-35 years with Graves' hyperthyroidism. The material sequenced was blood. The encoded CDR3 is CASSSGQGFGEQYF. At the DNA level, the sequence is TGTGCCAGCAGCTCGGGACAGGGGTTTGGGGAGCAGTACTTC.